The next 32 T cell receptor beta chains were all read from a single sample in a study of identical twins. MiXCR was run by TCRdb on the 5' RACE reads, yielding one entry per CDR3 protein. Of some 1,600,000 distinct CDR3 sequences in the sample, 32% were seen once. Sequencing was performed on cord blood. The receptors derive from a newborn girl in good health.

This clonotype was seen only a few times. This sequence joins TRBV2 and TRBJ2-7; D unresolved. V was trimmed by 7 bases and J by 3 bases, leaving 10 bases between them. Germline V gene sequence: CDR1 SNHLY, CDR2 FYNNEI. The CDR3 sequence is 12 residues long. The CDR3 region is CASTADVYEQYF. In DNA, the CDR3 is TGTGCCAGCACTGCGGACGTCTACGAGCAGTACTTC.

The chain combines TRBV6-5 with TRBJ1-1; 8 nucleotides match TRBD1. Germline V gene sequence: CDR1 MNHEY, CDR2 SVGAGI. CDR3 length equals 17 residues. The V segment lost 4 bases and the J segment 1 base; nucleotides outside the gene matches: 11. CDR3 nucleotides: TGTGCCAGCAGTTTGACCGGGACAGGACTATCGAACACTGAAGCTTTCTTT. This sequence encodes CASSLTGTGLSNTEAFF.

The V and J genes are TRBV21-1 and TRBJ1-5. TRBV21-1 corresponds to a pseudogene. There are 9 residues in the CDR3. In DNA, the CDR3 is TGTGCCGGCAATCAGCCCCAGCATTTT. Translated: CAGNQPQHF.

V and J are TRBV5-5 and TRBJ2-7, with D unresolved. V was cut by 0 bases and J by 2 bases, with 12 bases left in between. CDR1 and CDR2 from the germline V gene are SGHKS and YYEKEE (reference sequence). There are 15 residues in the CDR3. CDR3 loop: CASSLALAAAYEQYF. The CDR3 coding sequence is TGTGCCAGCAGCTTGGCCCTCGCGGCAGCCTACGAGCAGTACTTC.

There are a few counts of this clonotype. The genes are TRBV6-2 or TRBV6-3 and TRBJ1-2; perhaps TRBD1 as D (5 bases). The CDR3 is 14 residues long. Trimming took 6 bases from V and 4 from J, leaving 15 bases between them. Germline V gene sequence: CDR1 MNHEY, CDR2 SVGEGT. For the CDR3, the DNA is TGTGCCAGCAGCTACCGGGACGCTTCCTATGGCTACACCTTC. It codes for CASSYRDASYGYTF.

This clonotype was seen only a few times. The chain is built from TRBV12-5 and TRBJ2-1, with 7 bases matching TRBD1. The V gene's germline CDR1 is LGHNT and CDR2 FRNRAP. The J segment lost 10 bases and the V segment lost 5 bases, leaving 14 bases of the junction unmatched. The CDR3 loop spans 15 amino acids. The CDR3 reads CASGPARQGNGEQFF. CDR3 coding DNA: TGTGCTAGTGGTCCCGCTCGACAGGGTAACGGGGAGCAGTTCTTC. The full variable domain, in which reference TRBV12-5 and TRBJ2-1 provide the parts outside the CDR3, is DARVTQTPRHKVTEMGQEVTMRCQPILGHNTVFWYRQTMMQGLELLAYFRNRAPLDDSGMPKDRFSAEMPDATLATLKIQPSEPRDSAVYFCASGPARQGNGEQFFGPGTRLTVL.

This chain uses TRBV19 with TRBJ2-7, with 7 nucleotides matching TRBD2. The J segment lost 4 bases and the V segment lost 5 bases, leaving 8 bases of the junction unmatched. CDR3 size: 14 residues. Germline V gene data show CDR1 as LNHDA and CDR2 as SQIVND (reference sequence). The chain's CDR3 is CASSDPGLRYEQYF. CDR3 in DNA: TGTGCCAGTAGTGACCCGGGACTAAGGTACGAGCAGTACTTC.

V gene TRBV20-1 combines with J gene TRBJ2-7; maybe TRBD2 (5 bases). Per the germline V gene, CDR1 is DFQATT and CDR2 is SNEGSKA (reference sequence). Trimming took 6 bases from V and 6 from J, leaving 21 bases between them. CDR3 length: 14 residues. This chain's CDR3 is CSAKPHGPGFEQYF. Here the CDR3 DNA reads TGCAGTGCCAAACCCCACGGCCCGGGGTTCGAGCAGTACTTC.

The CDR3 reads CASSQVPRLASQETQYF. DNA for the CDR3: TGTGCCAGCAGCCAAGTTCCGAGGTTAGCGAGCCAAGAGACCCAGTACTTC. The genes are TRBV3-1 and TRBJ2-5, with a possible D match to TRBD2 (5 bases). CDR1 is LGHDT, CDR2 YNNKEL, per germline (reference sequence). The germline V and J ends were trimmed by 1 base and 1 base, with 16 bases remaining between them. The CDR3 runs to 17 residues.

This clonotype showed up just a few times. The gene calls are TRBV29-1 and TRBJ2-2, with unresolved D. Germline V gene lookup returns CDR1 SQVTM and CDR2 ANQGSEA. The germline V and J ends were trimmed by 5 bases and 0 bases, with 7 bases remaining between them. The CDR3 has 13 amino acids. The CDR3 bases are TGCAGCGTTTGGACCCCGAACACCGGGGAGCTGTTTTTT. It is translated as CSVWTPNTGELFF.

This sequence joins TRBV12-3 or TRBV12-4 and TRBJ1-2; D is undetermined. V lost 0 bases and J 6 bases, leaving 17 bases between the germline ends. The CDR3 is 16 amino acids. The CDR3 reads CASSLALIGPADGYTF. The CDR3 DNA sequence: TGTGCCAGCAGTTTAGCGCTAATCGGACCGGCCGATGGCTACACCTTC.

The chain uses TRBV28 and TRBJ2-2; TRBD2 aligns across 7 bases. The trim removed 6 bases at V and 5 bases at J, leaving 6 bases unmatched. The CDR3 is 14 amino acids. Per germline, CDR1 MDHEN and CDR2 SYDVKM. CDR3 bases: TGTGCCAGCAGCCCGCGGGAGTCGACCGGGGAGCTGTTTTTT. This codes for CASSPRESTGELFF. The entire variable domain, with the rest obtained from reference TRBV28 and TRBJ2-2, is as follows: DVKVTQSSRYLVKRTGEKVFLECVQDMDHENMFWYRQDPGLGLRLIYFSYDVKMKEKGDIPEGYSVSREKKERFSLILESASTNQTSMYLCASSPRESTGELFFGEGSRLTVL.

The CDR3 spells CASSLGTFRATYEQYF. In DNA form, the CDR3 reads TGTGCCAGCAGCTTAGGCACGTTCCGGGCCACCTACGAGCAGTACTTC. The rearrangement joins TRBV13 to TRBJ2-7, with no clear D. V lost 0 bases and J lost 2, with 14 bases in between. Germline V gives CDR1 PRHDT, CDR2 FYEKMQ (reference sequence). This CDR3 is built from 16 residues.

This clonotype was observed a single time. J is TRBJ1-1 and V is TRBV7-2, with 8 bases matching TRBD1. With 4 bases clipped from V and 6 bases from J, the junction kept 7 bases outside the gene matches. This CDR3 contains 14 residues. The germline V gene encodes CDR1 SGHTA and CDR2 FQGNSA. CDR3 bases: TGTGCCAGCAGCTCACGGACAGGGTGGCCTGAAGCTTTCTTT. Translating it yields CASSSRTGWPEAFF. The whole variable domain, filled in from reference TRBV7-2 and TRBJ1-1, reads GAGVSQSPSNKVTEKGKDVELRCDPISGHTALYWYRQSLGQGLEFLIYFQGNSAPDKSGLPSDRFSAERTGGSVSTLTIQRTQQEDSAVYLCASSSRTGWPEAFFGQGTRLTVV.

Comment on this clonotype: Possible read error: a much larger clone is one base away. The chain employs TRBV30 and TRBJ1-1, with a tentative D call TRBD1 (6 bases). V shed 0 bases and J shed 3 bases, with 8 bases lying between them. Germline CDR1 and CDR2: GTSNPN and SVGIG (reference sequence). The CDR3 covers 13 residues. In DNA, the CDR3 is TGTGCCTGGAGTGTAGGGGGGGACACTGAAGCTTTCTTT. It encodes CAWSVGGDTEAFF.

The gene calls are TRBV5-1 and TRBJ1-6, with TRBD1 as a possible D gene (5 bases). V shed 2 bases and J shed 3 bases, with 9 bases lying between them. In germline, CDR1 is SGHRS, CDR2 YFSETQ. The CDR3 is 15 amino acids. CDR3 in amino acids: CASSFYRGYNSPLHF. The CDR3 DNA sequence: TGCGCCAGCAGCTTTTATAGGGGCTATAATTCACCCCTCCACTTT. Using reference TRBV5-1 and TRBJ1-6 for the parts outside the CDR3, the full variable domain is KAGVTQTPRYLIKTRGQQVTLSCSPISGHRSVSWYQQTPGQGLQFLFEYFSETQRNKGNFPGRFSGRQFSNSRSEMNVSTLELGDSALYLCASSFYRGYNSPLHFGNGTRLTVT.

In its sample, this clonotype was seen a few times. The chain is built from TRBV6-2 or TRBV6-3 and TRBJ2-7; 9 bases line up with TRBD2. V dropped 6 bases and J dropped 7; count of bases not matched to a gene: 13. Germline V gene sequence: CDR1 MNHEY, CDR2 SVGEGT. The CDR3 sequence is 15 residues long. The CDR3 loop reads CASRTLSGGYNEQYF. CDR3 coding DNA: TGTGCCAGCAGAACCCTTAGCGGGGGTTACAATGAGCAGTACTTC.

The V and J genes are TRBV6-6 and TRBJ1-5, with TRBD1 matching over 7 bases. The trim removed 5 bases at V and 2 bases at J, leaving 12 bases unmatched. CDR1 and CDR2 from the germline V gene are MNHNY and SVGAGI (reference sequence). This CDR3 region has 17 residues. The CDR3, as DNA: TGTGCCAGCAGTACCGCAATCAGGGGGGCGGGCAATCAGCCCCAGCATTTT. Translating gives CASSTAIRGAGNQPQHF.

The rearrangement joins TRBV3-1 to TRBJ2-3, with 9 bases matching TRBD2. Germline V gives CDR1 LGHDT, CDR2 YNNKEL (reference sequence). The junction had 9 bases not matched to a gene; V was cut back by 6 bases and J by 2 bases. The CDR3 is 16 residues long. The DNA of the CDR3 is TGTGCCAGCAGGCCGACTAGCGGTATTCTCACAGATACGCAGTATTTT. Protein sequence: CASRPTSGILTDTQYF.

This clonotype was observed a few times. The gene calls are TRBV20-1 and TRBJ2-3, with 8 bases that match TRBD2. This CDR3 is 15 amino acids long. Looked up from germline, CDR1 is DFQATT and CDR2 is SNEGSKA (reference sequence). With V trimmed by 1 base and J by 4 bases, 7 bases remained unmatched. The chain's CDR3 is CSARVAGGGADTQYF. DNA of the CDR3: TGCAGTGCTAGAGTTGCGGGGGGAGGGGCAGATACGCAGTATTTT.

This clonotype has just one count. The rearrangement joins TRBV25-1 to TRBJ2-7, with a possible D match to TRBD1 (5 bases). There are 13 residues in the CDR3. V lost 8 bases, J lost 3 bases, and 14 bases lay in between. The germline gives CDR1 MGHDK, CDR2 SYGVNS. As DNA, the CDR3 is TGTGCCAGCGGTACGTGGCAGGGCTACGAGCAGTACTTC. This translates into CASGTWQGYEQYF.

The chain uses TRBV20-1 and TRBJ2-7; 7 bases fit TRBD1. V shed 5 bases and J 4 bases; nucleotides not matched to a gene: 5. The CDR3 covers 12 residues. Germline CDR1 reads DFQATT; CDR2 reads SNEGSKA (reference sequence). The CDR3 bases are TGCAGTGCTTCGACAGGGTTATACGAGCAGTACTTC. It translates to CSASTGLYEQYF.

This clonotype has ten or more counts. This chain connects TRBV11-2 to TRBJ2-7; D not resolved. Germline lookup yields CDR1 SGHAT and CDR2 FQNNGV. This CDR3 region has 15 residues. Between the trimmed V and J ends, which lost 3 bases and 1 base, there was a span of 13 bases. The CDR3 is CASSLVPLTSYEQYF. The DNA of the CDR3 is TGTGCCAGCAGCTTGGTTCCCCTCACTTCCTACGAGCAGTACTTC.

The chain carries TRBV27 and TRBJ1-1; tentative D call: TRBD1 (5 bases). CDR3 length: 14 residues. In germline, CDR1 is MNHEY, CDR2 SMNVEV (reference sequence). V was pared by 4 bases and J by 1 base, with 10 bases between. This CDR3 is CASSWDQGNTEAFF. DNA of the CDR3: TGTGCCAGCAGTTGGGACCAAGGGAACACTGAAGCTTTCTTT.

The chain links TRBV20-1 to TRBJ2-4, with TRBD2 as a possible D gene (5 bases). The closer fit of TRBJ2-7 to the DNA end suggests the J call may be wrong. Germline V gene lookup returns CDR1 DFQATT and CDR2 SNEGSKA (reference sequence). This CDR3 has 13 residues. The CDR3 reads CSASLRLASEQYF. The DNA of the CDR3 is TGCAGTGCTAGTCTTCGCCTAGCCTCCGAGCAGTACTTC.

Remarks on this clonotype: The junction and the germline gene differ at one end; a read error may be behind it. The J gene is TRBJ1-2, the V gene TRBV5-1, with D uncertain. The CDR3 contains 10 residues. Germline CDR1 reads SGHRS; CDR2 reads YFSETQ. The CDR3 here is CASRHGGCTF. In nucleotides, the CDR3 is TGCGCCAGCCGCCACGGTGGCTGCACCTTC.

This clonotype was counted ten times or more. The V and J genes are TRBV12-3 or TRBV12-4 and TRBJ1-6; D unclear. V was pared by 5 bases and J by 18 bases, with 20 bases between. The CDR3 is 13 amino acids. CDR3 sequence (DNA): TGTGCCAGCAGTCCAAACCTGAGGAGTCCCTGCCACTTT. Its translation is CASSPNLRSPCHF.

This clonotype was seen only a few times. The chain links TRBV12-3 or TRBV12-4 to TRBJ1-2; the D is unclear. V was trimmed by 3 bases and J by 6 bases, leaving 17 bases between them. This CDR3 has 15 amino acids. CDR3 residues: CASSLIGRALDGYTF. CDR3 bases: TGTGCCAGCAGTTTGATAGGCCGGGCTCTTGATGGCTACACCTTC.

About this clonotype itself: This may stem from a read error, because a much larger clone lies one nucleotide away. The gene calls are TRBV5-1 and TRBJ2-5; 7 bases are a match to TRBD2. Germline V gene data show CDR1 as SGHRS and CDR2 as YFSETQ. This CDR3 is built from 11 residues. Trimming at V came to 4 bases and at J to 11 bases, leaving 5 bases not matched to a gene. This chain's CDR3 is CASSPGLVQYF. CDR3 DNA: TGCGCCAGCAGCCCAGGACTAGTGCAGTACTTC.

V and J are TRBV18 and TRBJ2-5; D not certain. The CDR3 is 11 amino acids. CDR1 and CDR2 from the germline V gene are KGHSH and LQKENI. Trimming took off 8 bases at V and 4 bases at J, with 8 bases between the two ends. The CDR3 bases are TGTGCCAGCCTTGCATCAGAGACCCAGTACTTC. Its translation: CASLASETQYF.

In regard to this clonotype: Compared with germline, one end of the junction differs, possibly owing to a read error. The genes are TRBV12-5 and TRBJ2-5; D call uncertain. Germline lookup yields CDR1 LGHNT and CDR2 FRNRAP. The CDR3 is 13 residues long. CDR3 sequence: CASGLGLQETRYF. CDR3 sequence (DNA): TGTGCTAGTGGTTTGGGACTCCAAGAGACCCGGTACTTC.

The rearrangement uses TRBV4-2 and TRBJ1-4, with 7 bases that match TRBD1. The CDR3 loop spans 16 amino acids. V was clipped by 3 bases and J by 3 bases; unmatched bases: 7. The germline V gene encodes CDR1 LGHNA and CDR2 YNFKEQ. CDR3 residues: CASSQRYRGPNEKLFF. DNA for the CDR3: TGTGCCAGCAGCCAGCGTTACAGGGGACCTAATGAAAAACTGTTTTTT.